This T cell receptor beta chain was obtained from a study of T-cell reconstitution after alpha-beta-depleted transplantation in children. Whole-study findings and limits: TCRbeta diversity was high at day 60 in some patients (a result of surviving recipient T cells and thymic progenitors). Where alpha-beta T cells came from about two months after transplant was reportedly several hundred expanded graft clones. Newly produced T cells mostly accounted for T-cell counts and diversity one year post-transplant.

V shed 0 bases, J shed 2 bases, and the junction held 2 bases outside the gene matches. The germline CDR1 and CDR2 sequences are DFQATT and SNEGSKA (reference sequence). CDR3 length: 15 amino acids. As to this clonotype: Its antigen is unidentified.

A TCRbeta library incorporating unique molecular identifiers was prepared. In TCRdb, the PCR reads were re-called with MiXCR into one record per CDR3 protein. The sample includes fewer than 700,000 distinct CDR3 sequences, 10% to 15% of them seen just once. V usage is TRBV20-1 and J usage is TRBJ2-7, with 12 bases that match TRBD2. The specimen comprised PBMCs, mostly from graft donor cells, sampled 360 days after TCRalphabeta/CD19-depleted stem cell transplant. The TCR sequence derives from a male patient aged 10 to 17 who had a stem cell transplant for acute myeloid leukemia, so the T cells may come from the graft donor. CDR3 residues: CSAREWTSGAYEQYF. DNA of the CDR3: TGCAGTGCTAGAGAATGGACTAGCGGGGCCTACGAGCAGTACTTC.